The sequence of this T cell receptor (beta chain) was determined in a study of early T cells in non-severe SARS-CoV-2 infection. TCRdb independently ran MiXCR on the 5' RACE reads; one entry per CDR3 protein. The profile covers roughly 28,000 distinct CDR3 sequences, with 4% to 5.5% appearing a single time and approximately 10% taken by the ten largest. This clonotype showed up just a few times. Sequences were obtained from whole blood. The clonotype was recovered from an adult who was a healthcare worker with PCR-confirmed SARS-CoV-2 infection or an uninfected control (not recorded which).

CDR3 DNA sequence: TGTGCCAGCAGCTTAGCCTCCCCTGGGGCCAACGTCCTGACTTTC. Amino acids: CASSLASPGANVLTF. The chain employs TRBV7-3 and TRBJ2-6; D is undetermined. V shed 2 bases and J shed 2 bases, with 7 bases lying between them. CDR1 and CDR2 from the germline V gene are SGHTA and FQGTGA. The CDR3 spans 15 residues.